This T cell receptor beta chain appears in the sequencing data of a study of T cell responses to AZD1222 COVID-19 vaccine. This clone occurred a few times. Antigen: not known. The junction departs from the called germline gene at one end, perhaps through a read error. Some clones are missing from TCRdb's copy, which holds only in-frame ones; the method was immunoSEQ multiplex PCR. The sample has 65,000 to 85,000 clones, about 85% seen once. Study-wide findings and caveats: The donor cohort was predominantly white British with a female majority, and clonal diversity may have been underestimated. Two doses of AZD1222 preceded a rise in Spike-specific TCR breadth and depth. There were repertoire samples only from the period after the peak T cell response.

CDR1 is SSHAT and CDR2 is FNYEAQ in the germline V gene (reference sequence). CDR3 length equals 17 residues. The receptor comes from an adult in good health. The V and J genes are TRBV7-7 and TRBJ1-1; D is possibly TRBD1 (6 bases). The sample consisted of peripheral blood, taken on day 0 of AZD1222 vaccination. This CDR3 is CASSLAGAERMNTEAFF. The CDR3 DNA is TGTGCTAGCAGCTTAGCAGGGGCGGAGAGGATGAACACTGAAGCTTTCTTT.